Listed here are 12 T cell receptor beta chains from one sample, sequenced in a study of T cells after yellow fever vaccination. TCRdb redid the calling of the 5' RACE reads with MiXCR, one entry per CDR3 protein. The sample lists some 350,000 distinct CDR3 sequences; approximately 4% were seen once. The sequencing used PBMCs, collected 5 days after the yellow fever booster vaccination. These receptors were obtained from a man between 18 and 29 years old who received the YFV17D yellow fever vaccine.

This clonotype was observed a handful of times. The chain is built from TRBV4-1 and TRBJ1-1; D unclear. This CDR3 spans 16 amino acids. V was shortened by 4 bases and J by 2 bases, with 17 bases between the two germline ends. Per germline, CDR1 MGHRA and CDR2 YSYEKL. In DNA form, the CDR3 reads TGCGCCAGCAGCCCCCCCTCCCACTACATAAACACTGAAGCTTTCTTT. As protein: CASSPPSHYINTEAFF.

The chain employs TRBV5-1 and TRBJ2-1; no clear D gene. Trimming took off 5 bases at V and 6 bases at J, with 18 bases between the two ends. This CDR3 is 15 amino acids long. Germline V gives CDR1 SGHRS, CDR2 YFSETQ. The CDR3 DNA reads TGCGCCAGCAGTTCCCGAGCGAGTCTGGGCAATGAGCAGTTCTTC. Translated: CASSSRASLGNEQFF.

This clonotype was observed at least ten times. The CDR3 bases are TGTGCCAGCTCACAGGAGGGGTCTGGCTACACCTTC. Its translation: CASSQEGSGYTF. This sequence joins TRBV18 and TRBJ1-2, with D perhaps matching TRBD1 (5 bases). Trimming cost V 4 bases and J 7 bases, with 10 bases left between them. The length of the CDR3 is 12 residues. CDR1 is KGHSH and CDR2 is LQKENI in the germline V gene.

This clonotype was seen more than once but under ten times. The genes are TRBV20-1 and TRBJ2-7, with 11 bases matching TRBD2. After removal of 3 bases from V and 4 bases from J, the junction contained 20 bases not matched to a gene. Germline V gene data show CDR1 as DFQATT and CDR2 as SNEGSKA (reference sequence). This CDR3 has 19 amino acids. DNA for the CDR3: TGCAGTGCTAGTGGGCTAGCGGGGGGTAACCTACTGCGAATTTACGAGCAGTACTTC. Its protein is CSASGLAGGNLLRIYEQYF.

The sample holds a few counts of this clonotype. The chain recombines TRBV13 with TRBJ2-3; D is unresolved. The V gene's germline CDR1 is PRHDT and CDR2 FYEKMQ (reference sequence). The V end was cut by 5 bases, the J end by 3 bases, with 15 bases between. CDR3 length: 15 amino acids. DNA for the CDR3: TGTGCCAGCAGCCGACTCCAATTGCTGACAGATACGCAGTATTTT. Translated, it gives CASSRLQLLTDTQYF.

This clonotype has at least ten counts. The chain is built from TRBV11-2 and TRBJ2-2, with D unclear. The CDR3 spans 20 residues. V lost 0 bases and J lost 7, with 27 bases in between. Germline loops: CDR1 SGHAT, CDR2 FQNNGV. In nucleotides, the CDR3 is TGTGCCAGCAGCTTAGATTCGAGAAGGGTCCTTCTAACCCCCCACGGGGAGCTGTTTTTT. This translates into CASSLDSRRVLLTPHGELFF.

In its sample, this clonotype was seen a few times. CDR3 sequence reads: CSARGTSGGYEQYV. In DNA form, the CDR3 reads TGCAGTGCTAGAGGGACCAGCGGGGGATACGAGCAGTACGTC. The chain has TRBV20-1 and TRBJ2-7; 8 bases line up with TRBD2. V trimming: 1 base; J trimming: 4 bases; junction bases outside the gene matches: 6. Germline CDR1 is DFQATT and CDR2 is SNEGSKA (reference sequence). CDR3 size: 14 residues.

This clonotype was seen only a few times. This sequence joins TRBV15 and TRBJ2-5; the D is unclear. Deletions cut 2 bases from V and 2 bases from J, with 9 bases between. This CDR3 comprises 14 residues. CDR1 and CDR2 from the germline V gene are LNHNV and YYDKDF (reference sequence). The CDR3 spells CATSRPALQETQYF. The DNA for the CDR3 is TGTGCCACCAGCAGACCCGCTTTGCAAGAGACCCAGTACTTC.

The CDR3 sequence is CASSLVLAGVGETQYF. The CDR3 DNA is TGCGCCAGCAGCTTGGTGCTAGCGGGGGTAGGGGAGACCCAGTACTTC. The genes are TRBV5-1 and TRBJ2-5; 10 bases line up with TRBD2. Germline loops: CDR1 SGHRS, CDR2 YFSETQ. CDR3 size: 16 residues. The J segment lost 5 bases and the V segment lost 0 bases, leaving 7 bases of the junction unmatched.

This clonotype was counted ten times or more. The chain has TRBV7-3 and TRBJ2-3, with D tentatively TRBD1 or TRBD2 (7 bases each). The V gene's germline CDR1 is SGHTA and CDR2 FQGTGA. The CDR3 is made up of 16 amino acids. V lost 5 bases and J 2 bases, leaving 17 bases between the germline ends. In nucleotides, the CDR3 is TGTGCCAGCAGCCCCCGGCAGGGGGGGGACACAGATACGCAGTATTTT. It specifies CASSPRQGGDTDTQYF.

This clonotype has at least ten counts. The J gene is TRBJ2-2, the V gene TRBV4-2; D is unclear. The V end lost 1 base, the J end lost 0 bases, and 6 bases lay between the germline ends. Germline loops: CDR1 LGHNA, CDR2 YNFKEQ. There are 15 residues in the CDR3. The CDR3 spells CASSQGGSNTGELFF. CDR3 nucleotide sequence: TGTGCCAGCAGCCAAGGAGGTTCGAACACCGGGGAGCTGTTTTTT.

The rearrangement joins TRBV4-1 to TRBJ1-1, with 11 bases that match TRBD1. The trim removed 5 bases at V and 6 bases at J, leaving 8 bases unmatched. Germline CDR1 MGHRA, CDR2 YSYEKL. There are 15 residues in the CDR3. The CDR3 protein is CASSLTVGQGAEAFF. Written as DNA, the CDR3 is TGCGCCAGCAGCTTAACGGTGGGACAGGGGGCTGAAGCTTTCTTT.